Reported below is one TCR beta chain. This sample stems from a study of chemoradiotherapy in HPV16-positive cancers. The germline CDR1 and CDR2 sequences are LNHDA and SQIVND (reference sequence). The CDR3 has 18 amino acids. V was pared by 5 bases and J by 0 bases, with 13 bases of the junction left unmatched. The protocol was immunoSEQ multiplex PCR, while the TCRdb copy is restricted to in-frame clones and leaves out a portion. The top ten hold 2.5% to 3% of the sample, which has tens of thousands of clones, 94% seen once. This chain links TRBV19 with TRBJ1-5, with 7 bases aligning to TRBD1. This TCR was sampled from a human donor with HPV-associated anogenital cancer. This specimen was acquired from a patient who underwent chemoradiotherapy. The DNA for the CDR3 is TGTGCCAGTAGTGTCGACAGGGCTGGGGGGTATAGCAATCAGCCCCAGCATTTT. Amino acids: CASSVDRAGGYSNQPQHF.